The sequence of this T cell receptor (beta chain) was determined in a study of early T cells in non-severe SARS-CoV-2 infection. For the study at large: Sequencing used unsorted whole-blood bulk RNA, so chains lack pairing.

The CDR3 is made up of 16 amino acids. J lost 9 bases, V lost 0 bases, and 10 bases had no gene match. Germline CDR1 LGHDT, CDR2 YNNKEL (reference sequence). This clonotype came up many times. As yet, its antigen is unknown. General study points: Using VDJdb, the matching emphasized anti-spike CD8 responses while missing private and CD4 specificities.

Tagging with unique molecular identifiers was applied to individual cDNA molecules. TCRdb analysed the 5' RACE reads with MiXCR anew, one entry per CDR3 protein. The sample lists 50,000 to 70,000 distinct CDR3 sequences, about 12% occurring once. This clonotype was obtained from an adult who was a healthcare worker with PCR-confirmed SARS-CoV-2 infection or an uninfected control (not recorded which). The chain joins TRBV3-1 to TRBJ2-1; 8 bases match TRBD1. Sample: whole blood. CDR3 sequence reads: CASSQEGVRGLVEQFF. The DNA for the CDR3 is TGTGCCAGCAGCCAAGAGGGGGTCAGGGGGCTTGTTGAGCAGTTCTTC.